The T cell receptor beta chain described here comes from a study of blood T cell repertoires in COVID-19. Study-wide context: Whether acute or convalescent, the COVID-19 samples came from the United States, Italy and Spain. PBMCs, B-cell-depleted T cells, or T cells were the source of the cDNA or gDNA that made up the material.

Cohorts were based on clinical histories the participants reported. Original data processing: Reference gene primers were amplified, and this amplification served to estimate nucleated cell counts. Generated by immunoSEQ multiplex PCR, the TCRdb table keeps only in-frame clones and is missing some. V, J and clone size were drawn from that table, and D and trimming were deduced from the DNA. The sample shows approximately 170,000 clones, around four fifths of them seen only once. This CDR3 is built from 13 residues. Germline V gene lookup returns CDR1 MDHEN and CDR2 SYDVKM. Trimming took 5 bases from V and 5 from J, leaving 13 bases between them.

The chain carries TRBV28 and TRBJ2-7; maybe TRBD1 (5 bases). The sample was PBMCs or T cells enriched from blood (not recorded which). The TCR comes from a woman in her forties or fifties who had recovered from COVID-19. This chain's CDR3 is CASSGYRLHEQYF. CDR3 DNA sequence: TGTGCCAGCAGTGGCTACAGGCTCCACGAGCAGTACTTC.